Included here is one TCR beta chain sequence, with context. Its specific antigen is unknown. No clone much larger than this one lies a single base away; base qualities are absent. TCRbeta CDR3 regions were amplified from genomic DNA by means of the immunoSEQ Assay, a bias-controlled multiplex PCR. As for the original processing: The number of nucleated cells in each sample was estimated from the amplification of reference gene primers within the assay. To quantify the absolute abundance of each unique TCRbeta CDR3 rearrangement, sequence reads were collapsed and filtered. For each sample, productive Simpson clonality was calculated as the square root of Simpson's diversity index across productive rearrangements. TCRdb took over this immuneACCESS table, retaining in-frame rearrangements with V and J assigned. Such tables are incomplete; in checked studies, under half of the missing clones stem from an unresolved V gene, and the remainder is unexplained. That table gives V, J and clone size, and the DNA gave D and trimming. Here the sample has about 410,000 clones; about 90% occur a single time. Of the sample, under 0.7% falls within the top ten clones.

Enrolling through a virtual design, the prospective study's participants ranged in age from roughly 18 to 89 years and lived across about two dozen United States geographic areas. In the prospective study, participants were assigned to cohorts based on the clinical history participants reported in a screening survey and a study questionnaire. Recovered participants in ImmuneRACE Cohort 3 were defined as having two consecutive negative NP/OP PCR tests, clearance from a healthcare professional, or resolution of symptoms. Each participant in the prospective study had whole blood, serum and a nasopharyngeal or oropharyngeal swab collected by mobile phlebotomists. Additional blood draws and questionnaires over an approximately 2-month period could optionally be provided by prospective study participants. Blood samples from the prospective study were shipped frozen or at room temperature prior to DNA extraction.

The germline V gene supplies CDR1 MNHEY and CDR2 SVGAGI. V has 5 bases trimmed and J has 0 bases trimmed; junction bases matching no gene number 6. Inclusive of the bounding cysteine and phenylalanine, the CDR3 is 15 residues long. Only CDR3 DNA is held: 45 bases, read in frame from base 1. The sample comes from a study of blood T cell repertoires in COVID-19 (dated by TCRdb to about 2020). For context, the study as a whole: Samples covering the acute and convalescent phases of COVID-19 were provided by collaborators in the United States, Italy and Spain. The samples were drawn from the first 160 participants of the ongoing ImmuneRACE study and from under 1,500 subjects provided by 6 global collaborators. Subjects who had been exposed to COVID-19, were actively infected with it, or had recovered from it provided the deeply sampled blood TCRbeta repertoires that made up the dataset. The repertoires were made available in a free public database intended to serve as a resource for research on the immune response to SARS-CoV-2. Where available, HLA class I and class II types were obtained from metadata supplied by the sample provider rather than from assay-based typing. A de-identified subject ID, COVID-19 status, age in years and sex were almost always included in the sample metadata. The prospective study material was composed of cDNA or gDNA derived from T cells, B-cell-depleted T cells, or PBMCs.

Findings and caveats that apply to the study as a whole: Clinical and demographic metadata were provided uncurated, with the amount varying by source and participant.

Input material: PBMCs or T cells enriched from blood (not recorded which). This TCR derives from a man aged 18-30 years who had recovered from COVID-19. The chain is assembled from TRBV6-5 and TRBJ2-7, with 8 bases matching TRBD1. DNA sequence: TGTGCCAGCAGTATGACAGGGGAGAGCTCCTACGAGCAGTACTTC. This gives the protein CASSMTGESSYEQYF.